These T cell receptor beta chains were read from a single sample in a study of high-grade serous ovarian cancer treatment subgroups. Sequenced by immunoSEQ multiplex PCR; TCRdb stores in-frame clones only, minus some. The table records some 8,000 clones, more than 75% of them present only once. Sequencing was carried out using tumor tissue. Source of these receptors: a human donor with high-grade serous ovarian cancer. Both conserved end residues are part of each CDR3. Each record gives: V gene, clone size, J gene, D gene, CDR3 DNA, CDR3 protein. D genes are given only for firm matches. The size of a clone is reported for some rows only, either as once, few or many, or as a class for expanded clones.

>TRBV5-1|-|TRBJ1-2|TRBD1
TGCGCCAGCAGCTTACAGGGGGGAGGCTACACCTTC
CASSLQGGGYTF
>TRBV18|once|TRBJ1-2|TRBD1
TGTGCCAGCTCACCGGGGAGACAGGGTCTTAACTATGGCTACACCTTC
CASSPGRQGLNYGYTF
>TRBV30|-|TRBJ2-1|-
TGTGCCTGGAGAGGGGGAAGCAATGAGCAGTTCTTC
CAWRGGSNEQFF
>TRBV10-2|-|TRBJ2-4|-
TGCGCCAGCAGTGAGTCGGGGCTTCTAGCCAAAAACATTCAGTACTTC
CASSESGLLAKNIQYF
>TRBV10-3|-|TRBJ1-2|-
TGTGCCATCAGTGACTACGTTGGGGGCCACCCCGCTCCCTATGGCTACACCTTC
CAISDYVGGHPAPYGYTF
>TRBV7-8|-|TRBJ1-6|-
TGTGCCAGCACCCACGCGGGCTCCAGCTCCTATAATTCACCCCTCCACTTT
CASTHAGSSSYNSPLHF
>TRBV5-4|-|TRBJ2-6|-
TGTGCCAGCAGCTTGTTAGTCCCTGGGGCCAACGTCCTGACTTTC
CASSLLVPGANVLTF
>TRBV2|-|TRBJ2-1|TRBD2
TGTGCCAGCCGCGCGGGGGGTAGTCTCTATGAGCAGTTCTTC
CASRAGGSLYEQFF
>TRBV10-2|-|TRBJ2-7|TRBD2
TGCGCCAGCCGACCGGGACTAGCGTCTTACGAGCAGTACTTC
CASRPGLASYEQYF
>TRBV5-4|-|TRBJ2-3|TRBD2
TGTGCCAGCAGCTTAAGACTAGCGGGGGGATCTGGAGATACGCAGTATTTT
CASSLRLAGGSGDTQYF
>TRBV7-9|-|TRBJ2-5|-
TGTGCCAGCAGCTCCCCGCAAGGGGAAGAGACCCAGTACTTC
CASSSPQGEETQYF
>TRBV6-1|-|TRBJ1-1|-
TGTGCCAGCAGTGAAATGACAGGCGAAGCTTTCTTT
CASSEMTGEAFF
>TRBV5-1|-|TRBJ2-1|TRBD2
TGCGCCAGCAGCTCTGGGACTAGCGGCCTCTCCTACAATGAGCAGTTCTTC
CASSSGTSGLSYNEQFF
>TRBV29-1|-|TRBJ1-1|TRBD1
TGCAGCTGGGGACAGGGTGATCGCACTGAAGCTTTCTTT
CSWGQGDRTEAFF
>TRBV10-2|-|TRBJ2-7|TRBD2
TGCGCCAGCCGACCGGGACTAGCGTCTTACGAGCAGTACTTC
CASRPGLASYEQYF
>TRBV15|-|TRBJ2-7|-
TGTGCCACCAGCAGAGATCGAGGCGGGTACGAGCAGTACTTC
CATSRDRGGYEQYF
>TRBV6-6|-|TRBJ2-7|-
TGTGCCAGCAGCCTCCGGTTCTACGAGCAGTACTTC
CASSLRFYEQYF
>TRBV6-5|-|TRBJ2-7|-
TGTGCCAGCAGTTACCAACAGGGAAGCCCCTACGAGCAGTACTTC
CASSYQQGSPYEQYF
>TRBV9|-|TRBJ1-2|-
TGTGCCAGCAGCGCCGATAGGGACGACTATGGCTACACCTTC
CASSADRDDYGYTF
>TRBV2|-|TRBJ1-2|-
TGTGCCAGCAGTGTCCAGACCATCTATGGCTACACCTTC
CASSVQTIYGYTF
>TRBV6-5|-|TRBJ1-3|-
TGTGCCAGCATCCAGGGAGCTGAAAACACCATATATTTT
CASIQGAENTIYF
>TRBV5-1|-|TRBJ2-2|-
TGCGCCAGCAGCTTGGAACAGAATACCGGGGAGCTGTTTTTT
CASSLEQNTGELFF
>TRBV6-5|-|TRBJ1-1|-
TGTGCCAGCAGTTACGGTGTAGGGGAAGCTTTCTTT
CASSYGVGEAFF
>TRBV11-2|-|TRBJ1-2|-
TGTGCCAGCAGCTTGGGCGGATTAGCTAACTATGGCTACACCTTC
CASSLGGLANYGYTF
>TRBV7-6|few|TRBJ2-5|-
TGTGCCAGCAGCCGTTCCCCAGAGACCCAGTACTTC
CASSRSPETQYF
>TRBV5-6|few|TRBJ2-2|-
TGTGCCAGCTCCGCGGGGGCCCGGGAGCTGTTTTTT
CASSAGARELFF
>TRBV4-3|-|TRBJ1-1|-
TGCGCCAGCAGCCAAGGCCCAATACTCTTGACAGTTATGAACACTGAAGCTTTCTTT
CASSQGPILLTVMNTEAFF
>TRBV18|-|TRBJ1-1|-
TGTGCCAGCTCAGGACGCGGAGGGGACACTGAAGCTTTCTTT
CASSGRGGDTEAFF
>TRBV29-1|-|TRBJ2-3|-
TGCAGCGTTGGAACAGATACGCAGTATTTT
CSVGTDTQYF
>TRBV11-2|-|TRBJ1-1|-
TGTGCCAGCAGCGGATCGGGGCCAGGGGCGGGCACTGAAGCTTTCTTT
CASSGSGPGAGTEAFF
>TRBV10-3|-|TRBJ1-3|-
TGTGCCATCACTAGCCTATTTGGAAACACCATATATTTT
CAITSLFGNTIYF
>TRBV4-3|-|TRBJ2-2|TRBD2
TGCGCCAGCAGCCAAGATTACTTTAGGAGCGGGGGTATCAACACCGGGGAGCTGTTTTTT
CASSQDYFRSGGINTGELFF
>TRBV9|few|TRBJ1-1|-
TGTGCCAGCAGCCCCGGGAAGGGCGAAGCTTTCTTT
CASSPGKGEAFF
>TRBV11-2|-|TRBJ1-1|-
TGTGCCAGCAGCTTGCAGGGGATGAACACTGAAGCTTTCTTT
CASSLQGMNTEAFF
>TRBV7-9|few|TRBJ2-5|-
TGTGCCAGCACCGAAGGGTCAGAGACCCAGTACTTC
CASTEGSETQYF
>TRBV19|-|TRBJ1-6|TRBD1
TGTGCCAGTAGAACGGACAGGGCTTCACCCCTCCACTTT
CASRTDRASPLHF
>TRBV2|-|TRBJ2-7|TRBD2
TGTGCCAGCATAAAATCCCGAGCGGGGGGGAACTCCTACGAGCAGTACTTC
CASIKSRAGGNSYEQYF
>TRBV7-9|few|TRBJ1-2|TRBD1
TGTGCCAGCAGCTCTCAACTACAGGGGAAACATGGCTACACCTTC
CASSSQLQGKHGYTF
>TRBV7-2|-|TRBJ2-5|-
TGTGCCAGCAGCTTGACAATGGGCTCGAGACAAGAGACCCAGTACTTC
CASSLTMGSRQETQYF
>TRBV5-1|-|TRBJ2-5|-
TGCGCCAGCAGGCCCGGGGGAATCCAAGAGACCCAGTACTTC
CASRPGGIQETQYF
>TRBV10-2|-|TRBJ2-2|-
TGCGCCAGCCGATGGGCGGAGACCGGGGAGCTGTTTTTT
CASRWAETGELFF
>TRBV18|-|TRBJ1-2|TRBD1
TGTGCCAGCTCACCCAAGACCGGGACAGCTACACGGGGCTACACCTTC
CASSPKTGTATRGYTF